This TCR beta chain was captured by sequencing in a study of a mutant IDH1 vaccine in newly diagnosed glioma. Study-level background: In weeks 1, 3, 5, 7, 11, 15, 19 and 23, patients were vaccinated. Radiotherapy alone preceded vaccination by 4-6 weeks; alternatively, vaccination started with temozolomide cycles. Treated patients had a mean age of around 39 years and a sex split that was roughly 60% male and roughly 40% female. Those enrolled had earlier been treated with radiotherapy, temozolomide, or both, mostly both.

Time point described: week 23, last vaccination. Alongside topical imiquimod, each dose of vaccine comprised 300 ug of mutant IDH1 20-mer peptide. Germline V lookup: CDR1 SGHNT, CDR2 YYREEE (reference sequence). This CDR3 is built from 12 residues. The ends were cut back, 2 bases at V and 5 bases at J, with 8 bases in the middle. Data came from immunoSEQ multiplex PCR; TCRdb stores just in-frame clones and leaves some out. The sample carries around 30,000 clones, around 87% recorded once. As regards this clone: What it binds is unknown.

This clonotype originated in a man aged 35 to 55 with glioma. The sequenced sample was PBMCs, obtained from a glioma patient whose treatment included an IDH1 peptide vaccine. This chain joins TRBV5-4 and TRBJ2-7; D not resolved. The CDR3: CASSFGEDEQYF. As DNA, the CDR3 is TGTGCCAGCAGCTTTGGGGAAGACGAGCAGTACTTC.